These 3 T cell receptor beta chains share one sample of origin, sequenced in a study of T cell responses to AZD1222 COVID-19 vaccine (dated by TCRdb to about 2021). The library was obtained by the immunoSEQ multiplex PCR assay. In TCRdb, the immuneACCESS table is reduced to in-frame sequences with V and J assigned. These tables do not hold every clone; where another copy was compared, an unresolved V gene accounts for under half, and the others remain unexplained. In this sample the table shows approximately 110,000 clones, around 81% of which occur a single time. In total, the top ten clones hold around 9.9% of the sample. The time point label corresponds to: baseline before first vaccination. Material: peripheral blood, obtained on day 0 of AZD1222 vaccination. The receptors were sampled from an adult in good health.

This clone was seen just once. The rearrangement uses TRBV9 and TRBJ2-5, with TRBD1 matching over 7 bases. Trimming removed 2 bases from V and 4 bases from J; junction bases left unmatched: 8. The CDR3 totals 15 residues. Germline loops: CDR1 SGDLS, CDR2 YYNGEE. The CDR3: CASSVSENRGETQYF. The CDR3 bases are TGTGCCAGCAGCGTGTCAGAGAACAGGGGAGAGACCCAGTACTTC. Using reference TRBV9 and TRBJ2-5 for the parts outside the CDR3, the full variable domain is DSGVTQTPKHLITATGQRVTLRCSPRSGDLSVYWYQQSLDQGLQFLIQYYNGEERAKGNILERFSAQQFPDLHSELNLSSLELGDSALYFCASSVSENRGETQYFGPGTRLLVL.

The chain joins TRBV19 to TRBJ1-4; D is possibly TRBD1 (5 bases). Per germline, CDR1 LNHDA and CDR2 SQIVND (reference sequence). Trimming stripped 5 bases from V and 5 bases from J, with 18 bases between. The CDR3 totals 16 residues. The CDR3 spells CASSFGTGLKNEKLFF. In nucleotides, the CDR3 is TGTGCCAGTAGTTTTGGGACGGGACTGAAAAATGAAAAACTGTTTTTT.

This clone was recorded a few times. The chain is built from TRBV12-3 or TRBV12-4 and TRBJ2-2; D is uncertain. The V end was cut by 5 bases, the J end by 5 bases, with 6 bases between. The CDR3 is 12 amino acids. The CDR3 DNA follows: TGTGCCAGCAGTCGTGATACCGGGGAGCTGTTTTTT. It yields the protein CASSRDTGELFF.